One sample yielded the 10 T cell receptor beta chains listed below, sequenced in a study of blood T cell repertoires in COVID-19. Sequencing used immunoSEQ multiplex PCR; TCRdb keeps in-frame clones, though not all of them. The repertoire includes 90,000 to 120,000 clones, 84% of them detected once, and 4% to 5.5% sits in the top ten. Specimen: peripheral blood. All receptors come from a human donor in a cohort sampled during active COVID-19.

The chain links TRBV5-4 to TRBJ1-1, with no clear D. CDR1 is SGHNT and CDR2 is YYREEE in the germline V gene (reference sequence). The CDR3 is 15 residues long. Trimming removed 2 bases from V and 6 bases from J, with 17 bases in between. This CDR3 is CASSLSPESSAEAFF. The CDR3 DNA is TGTGCCAGCAGCTTAAGCCCTGAGTCTAGCGCTGAAGCTTTCTTT.

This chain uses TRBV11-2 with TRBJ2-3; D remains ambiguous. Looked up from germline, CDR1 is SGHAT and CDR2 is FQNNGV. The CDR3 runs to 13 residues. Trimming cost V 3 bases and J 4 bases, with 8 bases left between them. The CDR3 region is CASSFPPPDTQYF. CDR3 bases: TGTGCCAGCAGCTTCCCCCCTCCAGATACGCAGTATTTT.

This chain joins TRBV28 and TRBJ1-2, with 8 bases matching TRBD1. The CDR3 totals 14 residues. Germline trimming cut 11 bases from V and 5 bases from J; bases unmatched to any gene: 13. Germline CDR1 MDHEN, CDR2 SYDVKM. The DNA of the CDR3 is TGTGCCGAGAGCCGAGGACAGGGCTTTTATGGCTACACCTTC. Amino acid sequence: CAESRGQGFYGYTF.

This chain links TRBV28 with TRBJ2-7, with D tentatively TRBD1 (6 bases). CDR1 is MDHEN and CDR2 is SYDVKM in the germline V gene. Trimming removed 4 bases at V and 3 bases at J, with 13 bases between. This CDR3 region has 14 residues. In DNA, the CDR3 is TGTGCCAGCAGTTCCCTCGGACAGCTCTACGAGCAGTACGTC. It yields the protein CASSSLGQLYEQYV.

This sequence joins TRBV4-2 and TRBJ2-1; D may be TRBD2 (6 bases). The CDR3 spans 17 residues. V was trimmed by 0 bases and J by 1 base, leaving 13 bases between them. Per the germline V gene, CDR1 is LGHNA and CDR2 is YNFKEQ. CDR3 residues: CASSQEAGGASYNEQFF. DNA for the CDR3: TGTGCCAGCAGCCAAGAGGCTGGCGGGGCTTCCTACAATGAGCAGTTCTTC.

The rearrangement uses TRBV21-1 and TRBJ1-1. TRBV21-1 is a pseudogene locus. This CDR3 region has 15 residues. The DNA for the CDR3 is TGTGCCAGCAGCAAAGGCCCCGGGATGAACACTGAAGCTTTCTTT. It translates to CASSKGPGMNTEAFF.

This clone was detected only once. In DNA, the CDR3 is TGTGCCAGCAGCCCAGGGCTAGCGGGAGTCGGAGAGCAGTTCTTC. Protein sequence: CASSPGLAGVGEQFF. This chain connects TRBV7-9 to TRBJ2-1, with TRBD2 identical over 10 bases. The trim removed 5 bases at V and 10 bases at J, leaving 11 bases unmatched. CDR3 length equals 15 residues. Germline V gene data show CDR1 as SEHNR and CDR2 as FQNEAQ (reference sequence).

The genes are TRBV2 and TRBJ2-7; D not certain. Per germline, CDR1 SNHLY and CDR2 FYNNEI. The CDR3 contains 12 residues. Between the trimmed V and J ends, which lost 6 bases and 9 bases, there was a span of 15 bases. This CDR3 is CASSLRVEVQYV. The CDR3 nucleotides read TGTGCCAGCAGCCTACGCGTCGAGGTGCAGTACGTC.

The DNA for the CDR3 is TGTGCCAGCAGCACAGGGAGCTCTGGGGCCAACGTCCTGACTTTC. Translation: CASSTGSSGANVLTF. The chain couples TRBV28 to TRBJ2-6, with a possible D match to TRBD1 (6 bases). Germline CDR1 and CDR2: MDHEN and SYDVKM. The V gene lost 6 bases and the J gene lost 0 bases, with 9 bases spanning the gap. The CDR3 consists of 15 residues.

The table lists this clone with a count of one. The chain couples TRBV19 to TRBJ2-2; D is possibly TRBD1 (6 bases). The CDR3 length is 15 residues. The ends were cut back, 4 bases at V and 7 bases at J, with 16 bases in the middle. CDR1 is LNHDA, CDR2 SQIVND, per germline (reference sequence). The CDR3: CASSNRAGESGELFF. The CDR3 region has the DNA TGTGCCAGTAGTAACCGTGCAGGGGAAAGCGGGGAGCTGTTTTTT.